The clone carrying this T cell receptor beta chain has at least ten counts. As yet, its antigen is unknown. From germline, CDR1 is DFQATT and CDR2 SNEGSKA (reference sequence). V lost 2 bases to trimming and J lost 0 bases, with 11 bases between them. The CDR3 runs to 16 residues. According to the study, genomic DNA was the template for TCR beta VDJ and CDR3 profiling. MiXCR, applied by TCRdb to the reads, yields one record per CDR3 protein. Among 160,000 or so distinct CDR3 sequences listed, about 45% were seen once. This record comes from a study of CD8+CD57+ T cells in acquired aplastic anemia. Regarding the study as a whole: Between the patient and control groups, CD8+ Simpson's diversity did not differ significantly. Comparison of patients with controls identified about 30 shared CD8+ CDR3 sequences.

Sequencing involved patients with CD8+CD57+ cell expansion previously shown by flow cytometry. A severe acquired aplastic anemia diagnosis applied to all patients. The chain recombines TRBV20-1 with TRBJ1-6; no reliable D call. The receptor was derived from a human donor with aplastic anemia. Sequenced input: sorted CD4+, CD8+, or CD8+CD57+ T cells (not recorded which) from PBMCs. The CDR3 region is CSARRTAASYNSPLHF. CDR3 coding DNA: TGCAGTGCTAGACGGACCGCGGCCTCCTATAATTCACCCCTCCACTTT.